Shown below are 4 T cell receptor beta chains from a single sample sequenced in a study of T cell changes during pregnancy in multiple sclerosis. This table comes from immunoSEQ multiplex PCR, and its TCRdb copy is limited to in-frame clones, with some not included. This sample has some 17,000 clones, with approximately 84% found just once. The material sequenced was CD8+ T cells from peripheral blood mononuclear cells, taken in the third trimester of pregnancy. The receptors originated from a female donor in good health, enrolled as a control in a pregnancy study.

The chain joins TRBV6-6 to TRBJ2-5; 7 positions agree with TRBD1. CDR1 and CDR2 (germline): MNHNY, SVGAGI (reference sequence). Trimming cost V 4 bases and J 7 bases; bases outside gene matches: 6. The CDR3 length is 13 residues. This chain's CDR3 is CASSSQGRVTQYF. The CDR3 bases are TGTGCCAGCAGTTCACAGGGGCGCGTGACCCAGTACTTC.

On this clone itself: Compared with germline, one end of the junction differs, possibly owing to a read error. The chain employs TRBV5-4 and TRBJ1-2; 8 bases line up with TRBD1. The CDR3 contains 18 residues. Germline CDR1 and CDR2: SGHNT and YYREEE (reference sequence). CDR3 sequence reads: CASSQFLQGVGVDYGYTF. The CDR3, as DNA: TGCGCCAGCAGCCAATTCCTACAGGGGGTTGGAGTTGACTATGGCTACACCTTC.

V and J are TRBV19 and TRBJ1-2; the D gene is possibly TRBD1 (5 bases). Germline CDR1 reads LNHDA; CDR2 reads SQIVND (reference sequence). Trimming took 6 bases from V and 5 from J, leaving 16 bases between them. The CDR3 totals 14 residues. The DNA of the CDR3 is TGTGCCAGTAGAAGTGGCTCGGGGGATTATGGCTACACCTTC. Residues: CASRSGSGDYGYTF.

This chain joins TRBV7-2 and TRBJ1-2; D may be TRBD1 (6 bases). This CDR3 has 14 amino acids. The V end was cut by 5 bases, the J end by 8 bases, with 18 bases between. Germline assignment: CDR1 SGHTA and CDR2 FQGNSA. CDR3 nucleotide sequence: TGTGCCAGCAGCGCGAATACAGGGCGGTGGGGCTACACCTTC. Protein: CASSANTGRWGYTF.